The rows below give T cell receptor beta chains drawn from one sample of a study of blood T cell repertoires in COVID-19. Only in-frame clones appear in the TCRdb table, and some are missing; sequencing was by immunoSEQ multiplex PCR. This sample has 70,000 or so clones, with 70% to 80% found just once. What was sequenced was peripheral blood. The receptors shown here come from a human donor in a cohort sampled during active COVID-19. CDR3s include the opening cysteine and the closing phenylalanine or tryptophan. Fields, in order: V gene, clone size, J gene, CDR3 length, D gene, CDR3 protein, CDR3 DNA. A D gene is named only where the DNA matches it firmly. A row's size may be missing; if present it is once, few, many or a size class.

>TRBV5-4|.|TRBJ2-7|13|.
CASSPEGSYEQYF
TGTGCCAGCAGCCCCGAGGGCTCCTACGAGCAGTACTTC
>TRBV19|.|TRBJ1-5|15|TRBD1
CASSPGDREGQPQHF
TGTGCCAGTAGCCCCGGAGACAGGGAAGGTCAGCCCCAGCATTTT
>TRBV5-7|.|TRBJ2-7|15|.
CATSYRGGPAYEQYF
TGTGCCACCTCCTACAGGGGAGGACCGGCCTACGAGCAGTACTTC
>TRBV3-1/TRBV3-2|.|TRBJ2-1|13|.
CASRDGTNNEQFF
TGTGCCAGCAGAGATGGGACAAACAATGAGCAGTTCTTC
>TRBV9|.|TRBJ1-2|15|.
CASSMGGADIYGYTF
TGTGCCAGCAGCATGGGAGGGGCTGATATTTATGGCTACACCTTC
>TRBV5-6|.|TRBJ1-2|14|TRBD1
CASSLGQYNYGYTF
TGTGCCAGCAGTCTGGGACAGTATAACTATGGCTACACCTTC
>TRBV5-1|.|TRBJ1-1|14|TRBD1
CASTSTGQGSKAFF
TGCGCCAGCACCTCGACCGGACAGGGGTCCAAAGCTTTCTTT
>TRBV20-1|few|TRBJ2-2|14|.
CSASRRGNTGELFF
TGCAGTGCTAGTAGGCGGGGGAACACCGGGGAGCTGTTTTTT
>TRBV19|.|TRBJ2-7|14|TRBD2
CASSIGAGGYEQYF
TGTGCCAGTAGTATAGGTGCGGGAGGTTACGAGCAGTACTTC
>TRBV4-1|.|TRBJ2-1|18|TRBD2
CASSRERLAGGPNNEQFF
TGCGCCAGCAGCCGGGAGCGTCTAGCGGGAGGGCCCAACAATGAGCAGTTCTTC
>TRBV12-3/TRBV12-4|.|TRBJ1-1|12|.
CASTQMNTEAFF
TGTGCCAGCACTCAGATGAACACTGAAGCTTTCTTT
>TRBV4-1|.|TRBJ1-3|16|TRBD1
CASSQPGQGRGNTIYF
TGCGCCAGCAGCCAACCCGGACAGGGTCGTGGAAACACCATATATTTT
>TRBV7-8|.|TRBJ2-1|11|.
CASSLAQWQFF
TGTGCCAGCAGCTTAGCGCAGTGGCAGTTCTTC
>TRBV7-8|.|TRBJ2-7|16|.
CASSPTDSGYSYEQYF
TGTGCCAGCAGCCCTACCGATAGCGGTTACTCCTACGAGCAGTACTTC
>TRBV13|.|TRBJ2-5|14|TRBD1
CASSSTGAGKTQYF
TGTGCCAGCAGCTCGACAGGGGCGGGAAAGACCCAGTACTTC
>TRBV18|few|TRBJ2-1|12|.
CASSPSGDGQFF
TGTGCCAGCTCCCCCTCGGGAGACGGGCAGTTCTTC
>TRBV4-3|.|TRBJ1-1|15|.
CASSFGTDMNTEAFF
TGCGCCAGCAGCTTCGGCACAGACATGAACACTGAAGCTTTCTTT
>TRBV29-1|.|TRBJ2-7|13|.
CSVVLPSSYEQYF
TGCAGCGTTGTGTTGCCCAGCTCCTACGAGCAGTACTTC
>TRBV5-1|.|TRBJ2-2|16|.
CASSFGRQGNTGELFF
TGCGCCAGCAGTTTTGGTAGGCAGGGCAACACCGGGGAGCTGTTTTTT
>TRBV5-4|.|TRBJ1-1|15|TRBD1
CASSSGQGMNTEAFF
TGTGCCAGCAGCTCCGGACAGGGAATGAACACTGAAGCTTTCTTT
>TRBV19|.|TRBJ1-1|14|TRBD1
CASSIGPGGTEAFF
TGTGCCAGTAGTATAGGTCCAGGGGGCACTGAAGCTTTCTTT
>TRBV29-1|.|TRBJ2-6|15|TRBD1
CSVGGQGSGANVLTF
TGCAGCGTTGGGGGACAGGGCTCTGGGGCCAACGTCCTGACTTTC
>TRBV4-1|.|TRBJ2-3|17|.
CASSQAFRGGSTDTQYF
TGCGCCAGCAGCCAAGCCTTTAGAGGCGGTAGCACAGATACGCAGTATTTT
>TRBV19|.|TRBJ1-3|14|.
CASTTGYSGNTIYF
TGTGCCAGTACAACGGGTTACTCTGGAAACACCATATATTTT
>TRBV10-3|.|TRBJ2-5|14|.
CAISRNREQETQYF
TGTGCCATCAGCCGAAATCGGGAGCAAGAGACCCAGTACTTC
>TRBV7-2|few|TRBJ2-7|14|TRBD2
CASSRGGLSYEQYF
TGTGCCAGCAGCCGGGGGGGACTCTCCTACGAGCAGTACTTC
>TRBV27|.|TRBJ1-1|18|TRBD1
CASPLGGRQGRMNTEAFF
TGTGCCAGCCCTCTAGGGGGCAGGCAGGGAAGAATGAACACTGAAGCTTTCTTT
>TRBV4-2|.|TRBJ2-1|17|.
CASSQGDRGAAYNEQFF
TGTGCCAGCAGCCAAGGAGACCGCGGGGCTGCCTACAATGAGCAGTTCTTC
>TRBV27|.|TRBJ2-2|13|.
CASRKTDLGELFF
TGTGCCAGCAGGAAGACAGACCTCGGGGAGCTGTTTTTT
>TRBV19|.|TRBJ2-6|14|.
CASSQGSGANVLTF
TGTGCCAGTAGTCAGGGTTCTGGGGCCAACGTCCTGACTTTC
>TRBV4-1|.|TRBJ1-5|16|TRBD1
CASSPGQGVSNQPQHF
TGCGCCAGCAGCCCGGGACAGGGGGTGAGCAATCAGCCCCAGCATTTT
>TRBV7-9|.|TRBJ1-1|14|.
CASSLTGTLSEAFF
TGTGCCAGCAGCTTAACGGGGACACTATCTGAAGCTTTCTTT
>TRBV6-6|.|TRBJ1-3|14|.
CASSLSGSGNTIYF
TGTGCCAGCAGTTTATCGGGCTCTGGAAACACCATATATTTT
>TRBV29-1|.|TRBJ2-5|13|.
CSVATSPGETQYF
TGCAGCGTTGCTACTAGTCCCGGGGAGACCCAGTACTTC
>TRBV5-1|once|TRBJ1-4|14|.
CASSLGGLGEKLFF
TGCGCCAGCAGCTTGGGAGGGTTAGGAGAAAAACTGTTTTTT
>TRBV18|.|TRBJ2-2|15|TRBD1
CASSAGQGYTGELFF
TGTGCCAGCTCGGCGGGACAGGGGTACACCGGGGAGCTGTTTTTT
>TRBV19|.|TRBJ1-1|14|.
CASSSGQMNTEAFF
TGTGCCAGTAGTTCTGGACAAATGAACACTGAAGCTTTCTTT
>TRBV12-5|once|TRBJ2-5|15|.
CASGLARDSQETQYF
TGTGCTAGTGGTTTGGCCCGGGACTCGCAAGAGACCCAGTACTTC
>TRBV18|once|TRBJ2-6|16|.
CASSKTAPSGANVLTF
TGTGCCAGCTCAAAGACAGCCCCTTCTGGGGCCAACGTCCTGACTTTC
>TRBV5-5|.|TRBJ2-7|15|TRBD2
CASSLAGTGGGEQYF
TGTGCCAGCAGCTTGGCGGGGACGGGAGGAGGCGAGCAGTACTTC
>TRBV6-6|.|TRBJ2-7|14|.
CASRPGQLLYEQYF
TGTGCCAGCAGACCGGGACAATTACTCTACGAGCAGTACTTC